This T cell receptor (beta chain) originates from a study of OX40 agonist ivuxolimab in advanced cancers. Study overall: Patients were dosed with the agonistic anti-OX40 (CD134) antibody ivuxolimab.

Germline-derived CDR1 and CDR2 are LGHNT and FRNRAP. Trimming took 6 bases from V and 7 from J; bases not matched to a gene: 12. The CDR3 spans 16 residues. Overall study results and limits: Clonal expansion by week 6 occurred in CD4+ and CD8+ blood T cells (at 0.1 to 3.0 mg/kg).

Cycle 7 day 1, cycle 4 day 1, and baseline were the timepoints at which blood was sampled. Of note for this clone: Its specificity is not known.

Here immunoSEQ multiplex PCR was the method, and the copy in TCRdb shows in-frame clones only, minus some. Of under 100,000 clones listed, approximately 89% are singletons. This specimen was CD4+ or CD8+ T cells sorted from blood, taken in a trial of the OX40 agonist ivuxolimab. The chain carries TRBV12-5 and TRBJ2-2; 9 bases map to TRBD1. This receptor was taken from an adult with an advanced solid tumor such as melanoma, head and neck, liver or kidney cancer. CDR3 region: CASGPHRTGEIGELFF. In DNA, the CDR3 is TGTGCTAGTGGCCCCCACCGGACAGGGGAGATCGGGGAGCTGTTTTTT.